Below are 10 T cell receptor beta chains sequenced from a single sample in a study of CD8+CD57+ T cells in acquired aplastic anemia. The template used for profiling TCR beta VDJ and CDR3 was genomic DNA. TCRdb recomputed calls from the reads with MiXCR, one row per CDR3 protein. The sample includes about 190,000 distinct CDR3 sequences, roughly 56% of them seen just once. Sequenced material: sorted CD4+, CD8+, or CD8+CD57+ T cells (not recorded which) from PBMCs. The receptors shown here come from a human donor in good health, serving as a control.

The chain couples TRBV9 to TRBJ1-2; 7 bases match TRBD1. Germline CDR1 is SGDLS and CDR2 is YYNGEE. This CDR3 is built from 12 residues. The V segment lost 4 bases and the J segment 8 bases; nucleotides outside the gene matches: 5. The CDR3 spells CASSIRQGGYTF. The CDR3 DNA reads TGTGCCAGCAGCATACGACAGGGAGGCTACACCTTC.

The chain is built from TRBV7-2 and TRBJ2-1; maybe TRBD1 (6 bases). V was clipped by 5 bases and J by 4 bases, with 15 bases between them. The CDR3 contains 15 residues. Germline loops: CDR1 SGHTA, CDR2 FQGNSA. The CDR3 here is CASSPRTVRYNEQFF. Written as DNA, the CDR3 is TGTGCCAGCAGCCCGCGGACAGTCCGTTACAATGAGCAGTTCTTC. The full variable domain, its missing parts supplied by reference TRBV7-2 and TRBJ2-1, is GAGVSQSPSNKVTEKGKDVELRCDPISGHTALYWYRQSLGQGLEFLIYFQGNSAPDKSGLPSDRFSAERTGGSVSTLTIQRTQQEDSAVYLCASSPRTVRYNEQFFGPGTRLTVL.

Notes on this clonotype: The junction does not match germline at one end; this may be a read error. The chain is built from TRBV2 and TRBJ1-5; no clear D. Germline V gene lookup returns CDR1 SNHLY and CDR2 FYNNEI. The CDR3 extends over 13 amino acids. CDR3 in amino acids: CASKKNSNRPQHF. The CDR3 DNA sequence: TGTGCCAGCAAGAAAAATAGCAATCGGCCCCAGCATTTT.

The chain couples TRBV14 to TRBJ2-7; 9 bases are shared with TRBD1. J was trimmed by 0 bases and V by 1 base; bases with no gene match: 7. Germline V CDR1 and CDR2: SGHDN, FVKESK. This CDR3 has 17 residues. The CDR3 region is CASSQVQGAALSYEQYF. CDR3 nucleotides: TGTGCCAGCAGCCAAGTACAGGGGGCGGCCCTCTCCTACGAGCAGTACTTC.

This chain links TRBV5-1 with TRBJ1-4; D remains unclear. The CDR3 is 14 amino acids. The germline V and J ends were trimmed by 5 bases and 0 bases, with 8 bases remaining between them. Germline-derived CDR1 and CDR2 are SGHRS and YFSETQ. The CDR3 is CASRLDATNEKLFF. The CDR3 DNA is TGCGCCAGCAGACTCGACGCAACTAATGAAAAACTGTTTTTT.

Comments on this clonotype: This clone may be a read error of a much larger clone one base away. The chain employs TRBV10-3 and TRBJ2-5; 8 bases align to TRBD2. CDR1 and CDR2 (germline): ENHRY, SYGVKD. This CDR3 has 16 amino acids. The CDR3 DNA reads TGTGCCAGCAGTTTCAGGGCGGGGGGTACACAAGGGACCCAGTACTTC. The encoded protein is CASSFRAGGTQGTQYF.

The rearrangement joins TRBV20-1 to TRBJ1-1; D gene uncertain. Germline CDR1 is DFQATT and CDR2 is SNEGSKA (reference sequence). The CDR3 spans 14 residues. Trimming removed 0 bases from V and 0 bases from J, with 8 bases in between. For the CDR3, the DNA is TGCAGTGCTAGAGATCGGACGGTGAACACTGAAGCTTTCTTT. Translating it yields CSARDRTVNTEAFF.

A few counts support this clonotype. This sequence joins TRBV6-5 and TRBJ1-3, with TRBD1 as a possible D gene (5 bases). This CDR3 region has 16 residues. Germline-derived CDR1 and CDR2 are MNHEY and SVGAGI. Trimming left V 3 bases short and J 4 bases short, with 16 bases between. The CDR3: CASSYARWGPGNTIYF. For the CDR3, the DNA is TGTGCCAGCAGTTATGCCCGGTGGGGCCCAGGAAACACCATATATTTT.

In its sample, this clonotype was seen once. The chain carries TRBV7-9 and TRBJ2-3, with 8 nucleotides matching TRBD2. The CDR3 contains 19 residues. V dropped 1 base and J dropped 0; count of bases not matched to a gene: 12. Germline lookup yields CDR1 SEHNR and CDR2 FQNEAQ (reference sequence). The CDR3 here is CASSLVLLYGGESTDTQYF. For the CDR3, the DNA is TGTGCCAGCAGCTTAGTCCTCCTTTACGGGGGGGAAAGCACAGATACGCAGTATTTT. The variable domain in full, completed from reference TRBV7-9 and TRBJ2-3, reads DTGVSQNPRHKITKRGQNVTFRCDPISEHNRLYWYRQTLGQGPEFLTYFQNEAQLEKSRLLSDRFSAERPKGSFSTLEIQRTEQGDSAMYLCASSLVLLYGGESTDTQYFGPGTRLTVL.

The chain combines TRBV2 with TRBJ2-5, with D perhaps TRBD2 (6 bases). The CDR3 spans 13 residues. V lost 4 bases and J lost 5, with 11 bases in between. Germline lookup yields CDR1 SNHLY and CDR2 FYNNEI. CDR3 coding DNA: TGTGCCAGCAGTGGCACGGGGAGGGAGACCCAGTACTTC. Residues: CASSGTGRETQYF. The entire variable domain, with the rest obtained from reference TRBV2 and TRBJ2-5, is as follows: EPEVTQTPSHQVTQMGQEVILRCVPISNHLYFYWYRQILGQKVEFLVSFYNNEISEKSEIFDDQFSVERPDGSNFTLKIRSTKLEDSAMYFCASSGTGRETQYFGPGTRLLVL.